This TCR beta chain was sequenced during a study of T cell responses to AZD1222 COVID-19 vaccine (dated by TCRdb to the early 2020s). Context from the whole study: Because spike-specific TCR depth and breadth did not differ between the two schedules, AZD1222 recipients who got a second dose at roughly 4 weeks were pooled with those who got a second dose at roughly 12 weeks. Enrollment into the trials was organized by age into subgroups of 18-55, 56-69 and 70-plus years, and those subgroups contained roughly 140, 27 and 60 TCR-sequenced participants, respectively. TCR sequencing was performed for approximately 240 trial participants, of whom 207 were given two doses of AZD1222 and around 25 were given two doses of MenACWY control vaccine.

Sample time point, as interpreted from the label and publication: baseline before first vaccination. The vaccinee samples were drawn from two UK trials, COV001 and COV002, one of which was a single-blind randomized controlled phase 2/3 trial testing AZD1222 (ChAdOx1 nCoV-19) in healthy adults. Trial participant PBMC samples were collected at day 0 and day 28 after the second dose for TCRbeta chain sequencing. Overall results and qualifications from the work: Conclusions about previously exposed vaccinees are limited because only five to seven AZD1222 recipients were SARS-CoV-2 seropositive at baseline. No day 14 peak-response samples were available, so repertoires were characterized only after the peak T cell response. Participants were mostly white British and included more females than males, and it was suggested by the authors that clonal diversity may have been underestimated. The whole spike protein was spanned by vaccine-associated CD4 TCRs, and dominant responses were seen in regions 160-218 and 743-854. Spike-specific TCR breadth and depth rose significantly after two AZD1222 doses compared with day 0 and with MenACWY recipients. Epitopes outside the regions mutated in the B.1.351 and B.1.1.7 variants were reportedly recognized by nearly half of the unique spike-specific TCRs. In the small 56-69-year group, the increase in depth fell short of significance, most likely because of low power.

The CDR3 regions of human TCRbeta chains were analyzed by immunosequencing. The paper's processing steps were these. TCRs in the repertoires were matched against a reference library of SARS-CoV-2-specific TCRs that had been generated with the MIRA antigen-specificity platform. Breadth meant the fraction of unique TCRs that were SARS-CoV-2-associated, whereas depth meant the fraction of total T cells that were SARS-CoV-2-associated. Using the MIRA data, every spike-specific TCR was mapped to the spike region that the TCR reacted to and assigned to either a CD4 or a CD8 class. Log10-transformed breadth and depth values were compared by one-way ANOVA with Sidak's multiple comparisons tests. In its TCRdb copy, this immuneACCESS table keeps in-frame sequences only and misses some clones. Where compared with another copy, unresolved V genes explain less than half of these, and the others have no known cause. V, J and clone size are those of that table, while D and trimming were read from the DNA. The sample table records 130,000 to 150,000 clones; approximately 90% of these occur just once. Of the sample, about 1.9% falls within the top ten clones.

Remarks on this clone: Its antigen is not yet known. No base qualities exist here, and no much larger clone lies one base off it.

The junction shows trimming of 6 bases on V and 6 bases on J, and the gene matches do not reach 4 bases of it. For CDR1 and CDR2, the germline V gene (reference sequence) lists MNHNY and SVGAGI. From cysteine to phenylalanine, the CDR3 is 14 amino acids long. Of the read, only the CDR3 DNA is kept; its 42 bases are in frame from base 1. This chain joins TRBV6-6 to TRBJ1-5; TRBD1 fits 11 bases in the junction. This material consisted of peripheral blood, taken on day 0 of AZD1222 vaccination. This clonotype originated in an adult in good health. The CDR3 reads CASSGQGASQPQHF. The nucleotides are TGTGCCAGCAGCGGACAGGGGGCTAGTCAGCCCCAGCATTTT.